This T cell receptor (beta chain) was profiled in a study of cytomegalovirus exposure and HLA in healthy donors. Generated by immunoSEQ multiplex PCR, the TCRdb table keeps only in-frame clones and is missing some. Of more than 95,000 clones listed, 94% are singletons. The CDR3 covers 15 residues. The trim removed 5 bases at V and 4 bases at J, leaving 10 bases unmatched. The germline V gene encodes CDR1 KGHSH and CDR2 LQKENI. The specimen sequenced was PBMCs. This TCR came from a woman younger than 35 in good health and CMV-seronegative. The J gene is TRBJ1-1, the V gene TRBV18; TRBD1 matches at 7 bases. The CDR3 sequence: CASSSYKNRGTEAFF. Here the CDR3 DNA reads TGTGCCAGCTCATCGTACAAAAACAGGGGCACTGAAGCTTTCTTT.